This T cell receptor (beta chain) was recovered during a study of technical replicates of blood from a few donors. The repertoire was sequenced with immunoSEQ multiplex PCR; TCRdb's copy has only in-frame clones and lacks some. The profile covers roughly 65,000 clones, with approximately 84% appearing a single time and 4% to 5.5% taken by the ten largest. This clone came up a few times. The V and J ends lost 7 bases and 1 base respectively, with 10 bases between them. Germline-derived CDR1 and CDR2 are SNHLY and FYNNEI. The CDR3 runs 13 residues. The sample was PBMCs. The chain joins TRBV2 to TRBJ1-1; possibly TRBD1 for D (5 bases). The sequence was collected from a human donor in good health. Some clones in this sample may be carry-over from other donors' samples. For the CDR3, the DNA is TGTGCCAGCAACCGTCAGGGGAACACTGAAGCTTTCTTT. The encoded protein is CASNRQGNTEAFF.